A selection of T cell receptor beta chains follows, all from one sample in a study of T cells after yellow fever vaccination. TCRdb itself ran the 5' RACE reads through MiXCR, one entry per CDR3 protein. In the table there are tens of thousands of distinct CDR3 sequences, approximately 8% of which are singletons. The specimen comprised CD8+ T cells sorted from PBMCs, sampled on the day of the yellow fever booster vaccination. These receptors all stem from a man aged 30-40 years who received the YFV17D yellow fever vaccine. The CDR3 runs from the conserved cysteine through the conserved F or W. Each record gives: V gene, J gene, clone size, D gene, CDR3 DNA, CDR3 protein. D genes are given only for firm matches. Expanded clones get a size class; other rows say once, few or many, or leave the size out.

TRBV6-1,TRBJ1-2,NA,NA,TGTGCCAGCAGTGTCGGGGCGCAGGATGGCTACACCTTC,CASSVGAQDGYTF
TRBV30,TRBJ2-5,NA,NA,TGTGCCTGGAGTGTACCGGGAGACGAGACCCAGTACTTC,CAWSVPGDETQYF
TRBV3-1,TRBJ1-1,many,NA,TGTGCCAGCAGCCAAGATTTCACAGGATCGAACACTGAAGCTTTCTTT,CASSQDFTGSNTEAFF
TRBV7-2,TRBJ2-5,few,NA,TGTGCCAGCAGCTTCGCCCGTTATGAGGGAGAGACCCAGTACTTC,CASSFARYEGETQYF
TRBV27,TRBJ2-7,NA,TRBD2,TGTGCCAGCAGTTTCGGACTAGGGGCCTACGAGCAGTACTTC,CASSFGLGAYEQYF
TRBV10-2,TRBJ2-1,few,TRBD2,TGCGCCAGCACAACTGGACTAGCGGGCTACAATGAGCAGTTCTTC,CASTTGLAGYNEQFF
TRBV4-3,TRBJ2-1,NA,NA,TGCGCCAGCAGCCAAGCCGGGTTCGATGAGCAGTTCTTC,CASSQAGFDEQFF
TRBV29-1,TRBJ2-1,few,TRBD1,TGCAGCGCCCAGACAGGGACTGAGCAGTTCTTC,CSAQTGTEQFF
TRBV7-8,TRBJ2-7,NA,NA,TGTGCCAGCAGCTTAGCGCGACACAGCTACGAGCAGTACTTC,CASSLARHSYEQYF
TRBV4-1,TRBJ2-3,few,NA,TGCGCCAGCAGCCAAGATTCCTCAGGGGGACTAATCACAGATACGCAGTATTTT,CASSQDSSGGLITDTQYF
TRBV28,TRBJ1-5,few,NA,TGTGCCAGCAACAGGGTCGATTATAGCAATCAGCCCCAGCATTTT,CASNRVDYSNQPQHF
TRBV7-9,TRBJ1-1,few,NA,TGTGCCAGCAGCGGCAGGGTTGAAGCTTTCTTT,CASSGRVEAFF
TRBV19,TRBJ2-2,NA,NA,TGTGCCAGTAGTCCGCCTACTTTAGCAGGAACCGGGGAGCTGTTTTTT,CASSPPTLAGTGELFF
TRBV4-1,TRBJ2-4,few,NA,TGCGCCAGCAGCCAAGGGGGGGGCATAAACATTCAGTACTTC,CASSQGGGINIQYF
TRBV5-5,TRBJ2-7,NA,TRBD1,TGTGCCAGCGGACAGGAATTCTTCCCCTACGAGCAGTACTTC,CASGQEFFPYEQYF
TRBV6-5,TRBJ2-3,NA,NA,TGTGCCAGCAGTTACGGGGGGGCGGGGTTGGCAGATACGCAGTATTTT,CASSYGGAGLADTQYF
TRBV24-1,TRBJ2-2,NA,NA,TGTGCCACCAGTAACACAGGCAGTAGGGAGCTGTTTTTT,CATSNTGSRELFF
TRBV7-8,TRBJ1-1,few,NA,TGTGCCAGCAGCCCTTGGACAGACTTGACTGAAGCTTTCTTT,CASSPWTDLTEAFF
TRBV12-3/TRBV12-4,TRBJ1-5,NA,NA,TGTGCCAGCACCCACTCTCTAAATCAGCCCCAGCATTTT,CASTHSLNQPQHF
TRBV7-2,TRBJ2-1,NA,TRBD2,TGTGCCAGCAGCGGGACTAGCATTGGGTTTGAGCAGTTCTTC,CASSGTSIGFEQFF
TRBV9,TRBJ1-6,many,NA,TGTGCCAGCAGCCCTGGGCCTTACGGGATGGCACCCCTCCACTTT,CASSPGPYGMAPLHF
TRBV20-1,TRBJ2-3,NA,NA,TGCAGTGCTGCCCCCGAGGAGGGTAGAGATGGGGCAGATACGCAGTATTTT,CSAAPEEGRDGADTQYF